Below, 24 T cell receptor beta chains from the same sample are listed, as sequenced in a study of blood T cell repertoires in COVID-19. Assay used: immunoSEQ multiplex PCR; TCRdb lists only in-frame clones, some missing. The profile shows about 300,000 clones, 86% of them singletons. Sequenced material: PBMCs or T cells enriched from blood (not recorded which). All receptors come from a man younger than 40 who had recovered from COVID-19.

This chain uses TRBV7-2 with TRBJ1-5; D is uncertain. Trimming removed 4 bases at V and 6 bases at J, with 16 bases between. The germline CDR1 and CDR2 sequences are SGHTA and FQGNSA. The length of the CDR3 is 15 residues. This chain's CDR3 is CASSSVVSLLQPQHF. The CDR3, as DNA: TGTGCCAGCAGCTCAGTTGTCTCGCTCCTTCAGCCCCAGCATTTT.

This clone was counted a few times. The chain combines TRBV13 with TRBJ2-7, with 8 bases aligning to TRBD2. The CDR3 loop spans 11 amino acids. Germline loops: CDR1 PRHDT, CDR2 FYEKMQ (reference sequence). Trimming at V came to 9 bases and at J to 6 bases, leaving 4 bases not matched to a gene. CDR3 coding DNA: TGTGCCAGAGCGGGAGTGGGCGAGCAGTACTTC. It translates to CARAGVGEQYF.

This sequence joins TRBV4-1 and TRBJ1-1, with 9 bases fitting TRBD1. Germline V gene sequence: CDR1 MGHRA, CDR2 YSYEKL. CDR3 length equals 14 residues. Trimming removed 3 bases from V and 3 bases from J; junction bases left unmatched: 2. As DNA, the CDR3 is TGCGCCAGCAGCCATACAGGGGGCCACACTGAAGCTTTCTTT. Residues: CASSHTGGHTEAFF.

This rearrangement joins TRBV18 to TRBJ1-4; tentatively, D is TRBD1 (5 bases). Germline loops: CDR1 KGHSH, CDR2 LQKENI. Trimming shortened V by 3 bases and J by 8 bases, and 16 bases separated the two germline ends. The CDR3 is 15 amino acids. CDR3 protein: CASSPGSARVEKLFF. CDR3 bases: TGTGCCAGCTCACCCGGCTCGGCCAGGGTGGAAAAACTGTTTTTT.

This clone was seen a single time. The chain employs TRBV10-1 and TRBJ2-7; TRBD1 matches at 11 bases. V gave up 9 bases and J gave up 2 bases; unmatched junction bases: 6. CDR3 size: 14 residues. Germline assignment: CDR1 WNHNN and CDR2 SYGVQD (reference sequence). The CDR3 sequence: CASAPGQGAYEQYF. The CDR3 DNA is TGCGCCAGTGCTCCGGGACAGGGGGCCTACGAGCAGTACTTC.

This clone was counted a single time. The chain employs TRBV7-9 and TRBJ1-1, with 8 positions matching TRBD1. Germline values: CDR1 SEHNR, CDR2 FQNEAQ (reference sequence). The CDR3 runs to 12 residues. V trimming: 5 bases; J trimming: 8 bases; junction bases outside the gene matches: 4. The CDR3 loop reads CASSPDREEAFF. The CDR3, as DNA: TGTGCCAGCAGCCCGGACAGGGAAGAAGCTTTCTTT.

This chain links TRBV7-2 with TRBJ2-7, with a tentative D call TRBD2 (6 bases). The CDR3 runs to 15 residues. Germline lookup yields CDR1 SGHTA and CDR2 FQGNSA. V dropped 4 bases and J dropped 1 base, with 14 bases sitting between them. The CDR3 is CASSWRGPWSYEQYF. Written as DNA, the CDR3 is TGTGCCAGCAGCTGGAGGGGACCCTGGTCCTACGAGCAGTACTTC.

Only one count was recorded for this clone. The chain recombines TRBV7-8 with TRBJ2-1, with D hard to call. V was pared by 1 base and J by 5 bases, with 9 bases between. Germline CDR1 is SGHVS and CDR2 is FQNEAQ. The CDR3 has 14 residues. The CDR3 sequence: CASSLGSPDNEQFF. DNA for the CDR3: TGTGCCAGCAGCTTAGGATCCCCGGACAATGAGCAGTTCTTC.

This chain uses TRBV19 with TRBJ1-5; maybe TRBD1 (6 bases). V was shortened by 1 base and J by 0 bases, with 7 bases between the two germline ends. The CDR3 consists of 15 residues. Germline V gene data show CDR1 as LNHDA and CDR2 as SQIVND (reference sequence). The CDR3 DNA is TGTGCCAGTAGTATAGGGGACATTAGCAATCAGCCCCAGCATTTT. Amino acid sequence: CASSIGDISNQPQHF.

The rearrangement uses TRBV29-1 and TRBJ2-7, with a tentative D call TRBD1 (5 bases). The V gene lost 1 base and the J gene lost 6 bases, with 22 bases spanning the gap. Looked up from germline, CDR1 is SQVTM and CDR2 is ANQGSEA. The CDR3 has 16 residues. This chain's CDR3 is CSVEGFRAGPSREQYF. The CDR3 coding sequence is TGCAGCGTTGAAGGTTTTCGGGCAGGGCCTTCGCGCGAGCAGTACTTC.

This chain uses TRBV6-1 with TRBJ1-1; the D is unclear. The CDR3 contains 14 residues. In germline, CDR1 is MNHNS, CDR2 SASEGT. V lost 2 bases and J 4 bases, leaving 11 bases between the germline ends. This CDR3 reads CASSELEGGTEAFF. The CDR3 DNA reads as TGTGCCAGCAGTGAACTTGAGGGCGGCACTGAAGCTTTCTTT.

This chain connects TRBV9 to TRBJ2-2; 10 bases align to TRBD1. V shed 3 bases, J shed 0 bases, and the junction held 8 bases outside the gene matches. Looked up from germline, CDR1 is SGDLS and CDR2 is YYNGEE. The CDR3 length is 18 residues. The CDR3 sequence is CASSDSRDRGPNTGELFF. The CDR3 DNA follows: TGTGCCAGCAGCGACTCCCGGGACAGGGGCCCGAACACCGGGGAGCTGTTTTTT.

The chain employs TRBV10-2 and TRBJ1-2, with 12 positions matching TRBD1. V lost 8 bases, J lost 4 bases, and 11 bases stayed unmatched. Germline CDR1 is WSHSY and CDR2 is SAAADI. This CDR3 spans 16 amino acids. The CDR3 DNA reads as TGCGCCAGCGGCACCGGGACAGGGGGCGCAGTCTATGGCTACACCTTC. This translates into CASGTGTGGAVYGYTF.

This clone was found a few times. CDR3 sequence (DNA): TGCAGCGTTGGATCGACAGGGGATACAGTGTCCACCATATATTTT. Translated: CSVGSTGDTVSTIYF. The gene calls are TRBV29-1 and TRBJ1-3, with 8 bases identical to TRBD1. Germline assignment: CDR1 SQVTM and CDR2 ANQGSEA. The length of the CDR3 is 15 residues. V gave up 4 bases and J gave up 9 bases; unmatched junction bases: 14. The full variable domain, in which reference TRBV29-1 and TRBJ1-3 provide the parts outside the CDR3, is SAVISQKPSRDICQRGTSLTIQCQVDSQVTMMFWYRQQPGQSLTLIATANQGSEATYESGFVIDKFPISRPNLTFSTLTVSNMSPEDSSIYLCSVGSTGDTVSTIYFGEGSWLTVV.

The rearrangement links TRBV2 to TRBJ1-1, with a weak D call TRBD1 (5 bases). The length of the CDR3 is 13 residues. Trimming cost V 7 bases and J 1 base, with 10 bases left between them. From germline, CDR1 is SNHLY and CDR2 FYNNEI. The CDR3 sequence is CASIQGENTEAFF. In DNA, the CDR3 is TGTGCCAGCATTCAGGGCGAGAACACTGAAGCTTTCTTT. Based on the CDR3 plus reference TRBV2 and TRBJ1-1, the full variable domain is EPEVTQTPSHQVTQMGQEVILRCVPISNHLYFYWYRQILGQKVEFLVSFYNNEISEKSEIFDDQFSVERPDGSNFTLKIRSTKLEDSAMYFCASIQGENTEAFFGQGTRLTVV.

The genes are TRBV2 and TRBJ2-1; D possibly corresponds to TRBD2 (5 bases). CDR1 and CDR2 from the germline V gene are SNHLY and FYNNEI. Trimming took off 5 bases at V and 1 base at J, with 9 bases between the two ends. This CDR3 comprises 14 residues. The CDR3 spells CASSLGDSYNEQFF. The CDR3 DNA reads TGTGCCAGCAGTTTGGGAGATTCCTACAATGAGCAGTTCTTC.

The chain combines TRBV24-1 with TRBJ2-1; 12 nucleotides match TRBD2. V lost 4 bases, J lost 8 bases, and 8 bases stayed unmatched. The CDR3 length is 16 residues. Germline CDR1 KGHDR, CDR2 SFDVKD. CDR3 coding DNA: TGTGCCACCAGTGAACCTTCTAGCGGGAGGGAGGATGAGCAGTTCTTC. Translated: CATSEPSSGREDEQFF.

The chain carries TRBV6-2 or TRBV6-3 and TRBJ2-7; D unclear. This CDR3 contains 16 residues. Trimming left V 6 bases short and J 2 bases short, with 20 bases between. CDR1 MNHEY and CDR2 SVGEGT come from the germline V gene. The CDR3 nucleotides are TGTGCCAGCAGCCCGGGCCCGGCATTGGTTACCTACGAGCAGTACTTC. Encoded protein: CASSPGPALVTYEQYF.

The gene calls are TRBV11-3 and TRBJ2-3; maybe TRBD1 (5 bases). With 6 bases removed from V and 6 bases from J, the gap between germline ends came to 13 bases. CDR1 is SGHNT and CDR2 is YENEEA in the germline V gene. The CDR3 runs to 13 residues. This chain's CDR3 is CASRPRGTDTQYF. As DNA, the CDR3 is TGTGCCAGCAGACCTAGGGGAACCGATACGCAGTATTTT.

The rearrangement links TRBV5-1 to TRBJ1-1; D might be TRBD1 (5 bases). CDR3 size: 15 residues. Trimming pared 2 bases from V and 0 bases from J, leaving 11 bases between. Germline lookup yields CDR1 SGHRS and CDR2 YFSETQ. CDR3 amino acids: CASSLGGAVNTEAFF. The DNA of the CDR3 is TGCGCCAGCAGCTTAGGTGGGGCGGTGAACACTGAAGCTTTCTTT. The variable domain in full, completed from reference TRBV5-1 and TRBJ1-1, reads KAGVTQTPRYLIKTRGQQVTLSCSPISGHRSVSWYQQTPGQGLQFLFEYFSETQRNKGNFPGRFSGRQFSNSRSEMNVSTLELGDSALYLCASSLGGAVNTEAFFGQGTRLTVV.

The chain has TRBV11-1 and TRBJ2-3, with 11 bases that match TRBD2. V dropped 5 bases and J dropped 9; count of bases not matched to a gene: 7. Germline values: CDR1 SGHAT, CDR2 FQDESV (reference sequence). CDR3 length: 14 amino acids. CDR3 sequence reads: CASSPTSGGQTQYF. The CDR3 DNA is TGTGCCAGCAGCCCTACTAGCGGGGGTCAAACGCAGTATTTT.

This chain links TRBV24-1 with TRBJ2-3; D is perhaps TRBD2 (6 bases). The CDR3 runs 14 residues. Germline-derived CDR1 and CDR2 are KGHDR and SFDVKD. V shed 4 bases and J shed 1 base, with 8 bases lying between them. CDR3 protein: CATSDPGGTDTQYF. The CDR3 bases are TGTGCCACCAGTGACCCGGGGGGCACAGATACGCAGTATTTT.

This clone has more than one count but fewer than ten. CDR3 sequence reads: CASSISGNSNQPQHF. The CDR3 bases are TGTGCCAGTAGTATATCGGGGAATAGCAATCAGCCCCAGCATTTT. The chain joins TRBV19 to TRBJ1-5; D gene unclear. CDR3 length: 15 amino acids. Trimming cost V 2 bases and J 0 bases, with 8 bases left between them. The germline CDR1 and CDR2 sequences are LNHDA and SQIVND (reference sequence).

The chain joins TRBV6-4 to TRBJ2-1; weak D call: TRBD1 (5 bases). The CDR3 covers 16 residues. V shed 6 bases and J shed 2 bases, with 17 bases lying between them. CDR1 MRHNA and CDR2 SNTAGT come from the germline V gene. CDR3 DNA: TGTGCCAGCAGAATCACAGGAGTCCCCCCCTACAATGAGCAGTTCTTC. Its protein product is CASRITGVPPYNEQFF.